These T cell receptor beta chains were read from a single sample in a study of blood T cells in healthy people across ages. TCRdb itself ran the 5' RACE reads through MiXCR, one entry per CDR3 protein. The repertoire consists of about 620,000 distinct CDR3 sequences, with 52% occurring once and the leading ten covering 13%. Sequencing was done on a sample of blood. These receptors all stem from a woman aged 80 or over in good health. CDR3s include the opening cysteine and the closing phenylalanine or tryptophan. The order of the fields is V gene, J gene, clone size, D gene, CDR3 length, CDR3 protein, CDR3 DNA. A D gene is named only where the DNA matches it firmly. Expanded clones are given a class, and other clones once, few, many or no size at all.

TRBV12-3/TRBV12-4	TRBJ2-3	few	NA	14	CASSVDGGRDTQYF	TGTGCCAGCAGTGTTGATGGGGGGCGGGATACGCAGTATTTT
TRBV10-3	TRBJ2-2	few	TRBD1	14	CAIRLSGQGEELFF	TGTGCCATCAGACTATCGGGACAGGGAGAGGAGCTGTTTTTT
TRBV10-3	TRBJ2-7	many	NA	12	CAISVFSYEQYF	TGTGCCATCAGTGTTTTCTCCTACGAGCAGTACTTC
TRBV14	TRBJ1-6	few	NA	16	CASSQEGRGYNSPLHF	TGTGCCAGCAGCCAAGAGGGCAGAGGCTATAATTCACCCCTCCACTTT
TRBV29-1	TRBJ2-7	NA	TRBD2	14	CSVRTSGGSYEQYF	TGCAGCGTCAGGACTAGCGGGGGTTCCTACGAGCAGTACTTC
TRBV3-1	TRBJ2-3	NA	NA	16	CASSQDFVNLGDTQYF	TGTGCCAGCAGCCAAGACTTCGTAAACCTCGGCGATACGCAGTATTTT
TRBV4-1	TRBJ2-3	many	TRBD1	16	CASSQGIGTGTDTQYF	TGCGCCAGCAGCCAGGGCATCGGGACAGGCACAGATACGCAGTATTTT
TRBV7-8	TRBJ2-1	many	NA	12	CASSDDWGEQFF	TGTGCCAGCAGCGACGACTGGGGTGAGCAGTTCTTC
TRBV21-1	TRBJ2-1	once	NA	18	CASSKGGPSGPSYNEQFF	TGTGCCAGCAGCAAAGGGGGGCCTAGCGGCCCTTCCTACAATGAGCAGTTCTTC
TRBV29-1	TRBJ1-1	NA	NA	10	CSVLTTEAFF	TGCAGCGTGTTGACCACTGAAGCTTTCTTT
TRBV5-1	TRBJ1-1	NA	NA	17	CAGSLGLGPTMNTEAFF	TGCGCCGGCAGCTTGGGATTGGGACCGACTATGAACACTGAAGCTTTCTTT
TRBV20-1	TRBJ1-5	many	NA	12	CSAREATQPQHF	TGCAGTGCTAGAGAGGCCACTCAGCCCCAGCATTTT
TRBV12-3/TRBV12-4	TRBJ2-1	many	TRBD1	14	CASSLSQGADEQFF	TGTGCCAGCAGTTTGAGTCAGGGGGCAGATGAGCAGTTCTTC
TRBV20-1	TRBJ1-2	few	NA	15	CSARDPGVGKTGYTF	TGCAGTGCTAGAGATCCAGGGGTGGGAAAAACTGGCTACACCTTC
TRBV7-3	TRBJ2-1	many	NA	14	CASARDSSYNEQFF	TGTGCCAGCGCGAGAGACAGCTCCTACAATGAGCAGTTCTTC
TRBV7-2	TRBJ2-7	NA	TRBD2	15	CASSDSGAPTYEQYF	TGTGCCAGCAGTGACAGCGGGGCCCCTACCTACGAGCAGTACTTC
TRBV7-2	TRBJ2-1	NA	NA	13	CASSPSSYKEQFF	TGCGCCAGCAGCCCGAGCTCCTACAAGGAGCAGTTCTTC
TRBV7-2	TRBJ1-2	few	NA	15	CASSLSPISVDGYTF	TGTGCCAGCAGCTTATCCCCTATATCGGTCGATGGCTACACCTTC
TRBV4-2	TRBJ2-7	NA	TRBD1	16	CASSHAGQGGGYEQYF	TGTGCCAGCAGCCACGCAGGACAGGGAGGTGGCTACGAGCAGTACTTC
TRBV5-1	TRBJ2-5	NA	TRBD2	15	CASSAGLAGVLEQYF	TGCGCCAGCAGCGCGGGACTAGCGGGAGTACTGGAGCAGTACTTC
TRBV10-3	TRBJ2-6	few	NA	15	CAISERASGANVLTF	TGTGCCATCAGTGAGAGGGCCTCTGGGGCCAACGTCCTGACTTTC